These T cell receptor beta chains were read from a single sample in a study of blood T cells in healthy people across ages. A single record per CDR3 protein comes from TCRdb applying MiXCR to the 5' RACE reads. The profile shows approximately 1.5 million distinct CDR3 sequences, approximately 43% of them singletons. The source material was blood. The receptors come from a woman aged 18-29 years in good health. CDR3s include the opening cysteine and the closing phenylalanine or tryptophan. Fields, in order: clone size, V gene, D gene, J gene, CDR3 protein, CDR3 DNA. D genes are given only for firm matches. Part of the rows lack a size; the others show once, few, many or a class for expanded clones.

abundance: few; v_gene: TRBV5-1; d_gene: TRBD2; j_gene: TRBJ2-1; CDR3aa: CASASGRSFYNEQFF; CDR3nt: TGCGCCAGCGCTAGCGGGAGGTCCTTCTACAATGAGCAGTTCTTC
abundance: .; v_gene: TRBV11-2; d_gene: .; j_gene: TRBJ1-2; CDR3aa: CASSPTRHKGGYTF; CDR3nt: TGTGCCAGCAGTCCCACACGGCACAAAGGCGGCTACACCTTC
abundance: .; v_gene: TRBV7-2; d_gene: .; j_gene: TRBJ2-7; CDR3aa: CASSLVGGEVNEQYF; CDR3nt: TGTGCCAGCAGCTTAGTAGGGGGGGAGGTGAACGAGCAGTACTTC
abundance: few; v_gene: TRBV7-2; d_gene: .; j_gene: TRBJ1-5; CDR3aa: CASSLGVRGQPQHF; CDR3nt: TGTGCCAGCAGCTTAGGAGTCCGGGGGCAGCCCCAGCATTTT
abundance: few; v_gene: TRBV29-1; d_gene: TRBD1; j_gene: TRBJ2-3; CDR3aa: CSAVQGATDTQYF; CDR3nt: TGCAGCGCGGTACAGGGGGCGACGGATACGCAGTATTTT
abundance: .; v_gene: TRBV6-6; d_gene: .; j_gene: TRBJ1-2; CDR3aa: CASSHHVTAECGYTF; CDR3nt: TGTGCCAGCAGTCACCACGTCACCGCAGAGTGTGGCTACACCTTC
abundance: .; v_gene: TRBV7-2; d_gene: .; j_gene: TRBJ2-3; CDR3aa: CASSSNRLWAQYF; CDR3nt: TGTGCCAGCAGCTCCAATAGACTTTGGGCGCAGTATTTT
abundance: few; v_gene: TRBV20-1; d_gene: TRBD2; j_gene: TRBJ2-7; CDR3aa: CSAREQRPGLATYEQYF; CDR3nt: TGCAGTGCTAGAGAGCAACGCCCGGGACTAGCGACCTACGAGCAGTACTTC
abundance: .; v_gene: TRBV6-1; d_gene: .; j_gene: TRBJ2-7; CDR3aa: CASTFGGGGYEQYF; CDR3nt: TGTGCCAGCACCTTTGGGGGAGGGGGCTACGAGCAGTACTTC
abundance: .; v_gene: TRBV6-2/TRBV6-3; d_gene: TRBD2; j_gene: TRBJ2-7; CDR3aa: CASSSVGTSRYEQYF; CDR3nt: TGTGCCAGCAGCTCCGTCGGGACTAGTCGCTACGAGCAGTACTTC
abundance: few; v_gene: TRBV9; d_gene: TRBD2; j_gene: TRBJ2-1; CDR3aa: CASSPGGGGSVENEQFF; CDR3nt: TGTGCCAGCAGCCCGGGGGGGGGCGGGAGCGTGGAGAATGAGCAGTTCTTC
abundance: few; v_gene: TRBV7-2; d_gene: .; j_gene: TRBJ2-3; CDR3aa: CASRITDTQYF; CDR3nt: TGTGCCAGCAGAATTACAGATACGCAGTATTTT
abundance: .; v_gene: TRBV24-1; d_gene: .; j_gene: TRBJ2-1; CDR3aa: CATSDLTRLGGWFF; CDR3nt: TGTGCCACCAGTGATCTAACTCGACTTGGGGGCTGGTTCTTC
abundance: few; v_gene: TRBV6-2/TRBV6-3; d_gene: TRBD1; j_gene: TRBJ2-7; CDR3aa: CASSTLPDRVSYEQYF; CDR3nt: TGTGCCAGCAGTACCCTCCCAGACAGGGTCTCCTACGAGCAGTACTTC
abundance: .; v_gene: TRBV20-1; d_gene: .; j_gene: TRBJ2-7; CDR3aa: CSARIIREQYF; CDR3nt: TGCAGTGCTAGAATAATACGCGAGCAGTACTTC
abundance: .; v_gene: TRBV10-3; d_gene: TRBD1; j_gene: TRBJ2-3; CDR3aa: CAISEAGRGRVAQYF; CDR3nt: TGTGCCATCAGTGAGGCCGGCAGGGGGCGTGTCGCGCAGTATTTT
abundance: .; v_gene: TRBV2; d_gene: .; j_gene: TRBJ2-3; CDR3aa: CANRASGGRTDTQYF; CDR3nt: TGTGCCAACAGGGCTAGCGGAGGAAGAACAGATACGCAGTATTTT
abundance: .; v_gene: TRBV4-3; d_gene: .; j_gene: TRBJ2-5; CDR3aa: CASSQVVGRDQYF; CDR3nt: TGCGCCAGCAGCCAAGTGGTAGGAAGAGACCAGTACTTC
abundance: .; v_gene: TRBV29-1; d_gene: .; j_gene: TRBJ2-7; CDR3aa: CSVKEGSSYEQYF; CDR3nt: TGCAGCGTTAAAGAGGGGAGCTCCTACGAGCAGTACTTC
abundance: few; v_gene: TRBV5-1; d_gene: .; j_gene: TRBJ2-3; CDR3aa: CASSVGLGYDTQYF; CDR3nt: TGCGCCAGCAGCGTAGGGCTTGGGTACGATACGCAGTATTTT
abundance: .; v_gene: TRBV7-2; d_gene: .; j_gene: TRBJ1-4; CDR3aa: CASSLAGRLEKLFF; CDR3nt: TGTGCCAGCAGCTTAGCGGGACGGCTGGAAAAACTGTTTTTT
abundance: .; v_gene: TRBV7-2; d_gene: .; j_gene: TRBJ2-7; CDR3aa: CASSEPYRGPYEQYF; CDR3nt: TGTGCCAGCAGCGAGCCCTACCGAGGGCCCTACGAGCAGTACTTC
abundance: .; v_gene: TRBV4-1; d_gene: .; j_gene: TRBJ2-5; CDR3aa: CASSQYTEQYF; CDR3nt: TGCGCCAGCAGCCAGTACACTGAGCAGTACTTC
abundance: .; v_gene: TRBV6-4; d_gene: TRBD2; j_gene: TRBJ2-7; CDR3aa: CASSASVSGSYNEQYF; CDR3nt: TGTGCCAGCAGTGCCTCGGTAAGCGGGAGTTACAATGAGCAGTACTTC
abundance: .; v_gene: TRBV6-5; d_gene: .; j_gene: TRBJ2-1; CDR3aa: CASPRDISYNEQFF; CDR3nt: TGTGCCAGTCCCAGGGACATCTCCTACAATGAGCAGTTCTTC